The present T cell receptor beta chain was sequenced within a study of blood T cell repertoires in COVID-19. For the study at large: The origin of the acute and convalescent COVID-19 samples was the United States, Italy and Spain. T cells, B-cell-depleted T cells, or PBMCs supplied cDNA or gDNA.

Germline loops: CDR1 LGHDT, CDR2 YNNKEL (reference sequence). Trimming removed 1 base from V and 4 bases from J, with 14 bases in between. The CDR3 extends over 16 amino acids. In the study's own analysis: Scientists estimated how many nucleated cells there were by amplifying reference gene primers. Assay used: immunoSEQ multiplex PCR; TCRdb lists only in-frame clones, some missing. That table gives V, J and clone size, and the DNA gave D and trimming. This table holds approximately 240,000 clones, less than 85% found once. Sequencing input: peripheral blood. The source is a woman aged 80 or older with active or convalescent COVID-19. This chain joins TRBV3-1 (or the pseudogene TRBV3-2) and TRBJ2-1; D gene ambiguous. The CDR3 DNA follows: TGTGCCAGCAGCCAAGGAGAGAAGCGCCCTTACAATGAGCAGTTCTTC. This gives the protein CASSQGEKRPYNEQFF.